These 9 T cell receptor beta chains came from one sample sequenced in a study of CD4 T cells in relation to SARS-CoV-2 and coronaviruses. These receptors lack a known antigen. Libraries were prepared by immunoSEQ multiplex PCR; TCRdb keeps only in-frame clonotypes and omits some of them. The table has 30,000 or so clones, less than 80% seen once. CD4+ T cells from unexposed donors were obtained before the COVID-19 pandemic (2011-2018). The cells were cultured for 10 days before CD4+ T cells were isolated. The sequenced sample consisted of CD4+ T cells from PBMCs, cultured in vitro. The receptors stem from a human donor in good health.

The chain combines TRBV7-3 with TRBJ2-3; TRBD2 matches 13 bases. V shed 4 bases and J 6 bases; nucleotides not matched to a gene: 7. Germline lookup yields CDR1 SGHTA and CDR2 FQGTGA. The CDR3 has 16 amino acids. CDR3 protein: CASSSGLAGEADTQYF. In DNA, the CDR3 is TGTGCCAGCAGCTCCGGACTAGCGGGAGAAGCTGATACGCAGTATTTT.

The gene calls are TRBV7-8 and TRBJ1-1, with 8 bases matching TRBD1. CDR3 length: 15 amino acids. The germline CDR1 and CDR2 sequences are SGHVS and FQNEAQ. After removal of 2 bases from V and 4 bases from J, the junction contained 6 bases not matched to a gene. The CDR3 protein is CASSLRGQVGTEAFF. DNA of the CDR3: TGTGCCAGCAGCTTACGGGGACAGGTTGGCACTGAAGCTTTCTTT.

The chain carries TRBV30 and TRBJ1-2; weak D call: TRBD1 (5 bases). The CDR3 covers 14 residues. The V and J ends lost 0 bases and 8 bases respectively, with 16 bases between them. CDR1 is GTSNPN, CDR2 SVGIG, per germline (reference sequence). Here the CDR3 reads CAWSVGGQGQGYTF. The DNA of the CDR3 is TGTGCCTGGAGTGTGGGAGGGCAGGGTCAAGGCTACACCTTC.

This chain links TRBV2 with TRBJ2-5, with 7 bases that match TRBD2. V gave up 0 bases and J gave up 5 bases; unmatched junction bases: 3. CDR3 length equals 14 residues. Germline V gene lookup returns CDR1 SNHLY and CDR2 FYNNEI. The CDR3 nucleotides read TGTGCCAGCAGTGAAGCGGGGACTACGGAGACCCAGTACTTC. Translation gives CASSEAGTTETQYF.

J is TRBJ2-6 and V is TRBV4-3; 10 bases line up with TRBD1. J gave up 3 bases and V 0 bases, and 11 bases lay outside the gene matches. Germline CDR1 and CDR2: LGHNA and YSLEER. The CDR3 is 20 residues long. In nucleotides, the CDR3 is TGCGCCAGCAGCCAAGAACCCGAGACAGGGGGCGTCTTTGGGGCCAACGTCCTGACTTTC. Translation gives CASSQEPETGGVFGANVLTF.

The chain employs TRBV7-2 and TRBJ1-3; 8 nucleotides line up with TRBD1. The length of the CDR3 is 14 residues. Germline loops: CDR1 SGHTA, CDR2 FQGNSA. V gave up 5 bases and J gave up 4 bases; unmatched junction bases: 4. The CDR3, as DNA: TGTGCCAGCAGCGCCCGGGACAGGGGAAACACCATATATTTT. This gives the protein CASSARDRGNTIYF.

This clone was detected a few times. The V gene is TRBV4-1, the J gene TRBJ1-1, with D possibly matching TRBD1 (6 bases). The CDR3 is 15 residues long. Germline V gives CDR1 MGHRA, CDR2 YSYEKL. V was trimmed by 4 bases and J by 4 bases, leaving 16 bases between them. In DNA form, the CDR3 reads TGCGCCAGCAGCCCCGAGTGGGGGCCAGGCACTGAAGCTTTCTTT. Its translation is CASSPEWGPGTEAFF.

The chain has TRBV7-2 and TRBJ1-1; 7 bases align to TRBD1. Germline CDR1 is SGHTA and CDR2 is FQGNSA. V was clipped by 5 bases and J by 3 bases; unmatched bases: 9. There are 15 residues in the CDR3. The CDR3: CASSENRGGYTEAFF. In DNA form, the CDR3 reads TGTGCCAGCAGCGAAAACAGGGGTGGGTACACTGAAGCTTTCTTT.

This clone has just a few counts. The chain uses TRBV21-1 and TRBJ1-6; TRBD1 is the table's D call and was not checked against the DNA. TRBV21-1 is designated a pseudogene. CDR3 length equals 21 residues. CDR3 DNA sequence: TGTGCCAGCAGCAATTGGGGACCGGGACAGGGTTGGAGCTCCTATAATTCACCCCTCCACTTT. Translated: CASSNWGPGQGWSSYNSPLHF.